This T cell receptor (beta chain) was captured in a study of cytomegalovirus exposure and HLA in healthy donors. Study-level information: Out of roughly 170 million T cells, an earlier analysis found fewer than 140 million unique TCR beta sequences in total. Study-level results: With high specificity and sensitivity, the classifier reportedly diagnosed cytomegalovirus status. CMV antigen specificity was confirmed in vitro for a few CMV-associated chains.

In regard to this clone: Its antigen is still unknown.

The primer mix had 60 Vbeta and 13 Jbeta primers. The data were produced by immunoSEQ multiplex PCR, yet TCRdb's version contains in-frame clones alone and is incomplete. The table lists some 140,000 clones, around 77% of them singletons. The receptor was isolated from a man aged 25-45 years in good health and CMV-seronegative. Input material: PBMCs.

The CDR3 DNA reads as TGTGCCAGCAGGCCAACTTCCTCCTATGGCTACACCTTC. This codes for CASRPTSSYGYTF. The chain recombines TRBV7-3 with TRBJ1-2, with D hard to call. Per germline, CDR1 SGHTA and CDR2 FQGTGA. V lost 6 bases, J lost 4 bases, and 12 bases lay in between. CDR3 length equals 13 residues.